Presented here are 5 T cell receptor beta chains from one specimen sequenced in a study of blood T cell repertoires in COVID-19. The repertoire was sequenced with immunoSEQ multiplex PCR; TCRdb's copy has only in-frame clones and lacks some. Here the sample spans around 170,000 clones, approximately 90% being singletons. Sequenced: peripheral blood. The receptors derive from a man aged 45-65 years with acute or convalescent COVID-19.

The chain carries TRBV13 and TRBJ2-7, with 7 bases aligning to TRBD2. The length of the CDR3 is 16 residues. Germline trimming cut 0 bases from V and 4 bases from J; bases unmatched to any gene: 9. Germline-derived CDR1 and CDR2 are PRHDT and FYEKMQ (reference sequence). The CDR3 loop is CASSLGGGSGYYEQYF. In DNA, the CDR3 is TGTGCCAGCAGCTTAGGTGGCGGGAGTGGCTATTACGAGCAGTACTTC.

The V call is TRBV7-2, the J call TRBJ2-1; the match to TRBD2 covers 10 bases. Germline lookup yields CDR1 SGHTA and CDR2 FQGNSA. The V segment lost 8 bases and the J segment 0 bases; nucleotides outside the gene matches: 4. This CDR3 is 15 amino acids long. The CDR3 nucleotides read TGTGCCAGCTTAGCGGGAGGAGGCTCCTACAATGAGCAGTTCTTC. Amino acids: CASLAGGGSYNEQFF.

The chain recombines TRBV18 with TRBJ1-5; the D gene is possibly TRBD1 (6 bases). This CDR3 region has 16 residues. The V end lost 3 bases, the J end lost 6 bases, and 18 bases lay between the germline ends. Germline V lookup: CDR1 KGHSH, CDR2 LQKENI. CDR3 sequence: CASSPRGIGFGQPQHF. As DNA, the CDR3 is TGTGCCAGCTCACCCAGGGGAATCGGTTTTGGTCAGCCCCAGCATTTT.

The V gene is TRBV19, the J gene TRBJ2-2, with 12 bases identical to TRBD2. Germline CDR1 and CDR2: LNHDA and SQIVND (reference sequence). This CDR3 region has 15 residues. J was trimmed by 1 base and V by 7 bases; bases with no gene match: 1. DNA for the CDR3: TGTGCCAGTAAACTAGCGGGAGGGAACACCGGGGAGCTGTTTTTT. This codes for CASKLAGGNTGELFF.

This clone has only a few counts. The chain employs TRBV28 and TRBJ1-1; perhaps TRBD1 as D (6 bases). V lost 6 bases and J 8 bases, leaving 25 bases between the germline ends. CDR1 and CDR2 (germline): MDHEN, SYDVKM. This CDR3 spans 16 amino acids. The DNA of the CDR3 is TGTGCCAGCAGCCCCCCCGGGGAGGGCGGGACACCCGAAGCTTTCTTT. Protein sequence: CASSPPGEGGTPEAFF.